This entry lists 6 T cell receptor beta chains sequenced from one sample in a study of OX40 agonist ivuxolimab in advanced cancers. Sequencing used immunoSEQ multiplex PCR; TCRdb keeps in-frame clones, though not all of them. The sample contains tens of thousands of clones, more than 85% of which appear only once. Material: CD4+ or CD8+ T cells sorted from blood, obtained in a trial of the OX40 agonist ivuxolimab. The receptors come from an adult with an advanced solid tumor such as melanoma, head and neck, liver or kidney cancer.

This clone came up a few times. The chain employs TRBV2 and TRBJ1-6; a possible D gene is TRBD1 (5 bases). Germline CDR1 and CDR2: SNHLY and FYNNEI. V was cut by 6 bases and J by 17 bases, with 23 bases left in between. This CDR3 region has 14 residues. The chain's CDR3 is CASSASDSDSLFHF. CDR3 DNA: TGTGCCAGCAGCGCATCCGATTCCGACAGTCTTTTCCACTTT.

The chain carries TRBV25-1 and TRBJ2-2; no definite D call. This CDR3 has 14 amino acids. Deletions cut 3 bases from V and 4 bases from J, with 9 bases between. Germline CDR1 reads MGHDK; CDR2 reads SYGVNS. CDR3 in amino acids: CASSESRSTGELFF. CDR3 in DNA: TGTGCCAGCAGTGAGTCTAGGAGCACCGGGGAGCTGTTTTTT.

The rearrangement links TRBV7-9 to TRBJ1-2; 9 bases align to TRBD1. Germline loops: CDR1 SEHNR, CDR2 FQNEAQ (reference sequence). V was clipped by 2 bases and J by 7 bases; unmatched bases: 5. This CDR3 comprises 14 residues. As DNA, the CDR3 is TGTGCCAGCAGCTTAAACAGGGGGCGGAGTGGCTACACCTTC. Protein product: CASSLNRGRSGYTF.

The chain is built from TRBV27 and TRBJ2-2; perhaps TRBD1 as D (6 bases). Germline V gene lookup returns CDR1 MNHEY and CDR2 SMNVEV (reference sequence). V was cut by 5 bases and J by 5 bases, with 15 bases left in between. The CDR3 has 15 residues. CDR3 bases: TGTGCCAGCAGTCCACAGGGAATGGGTACCGGGGAGCTGTTTTTT. As protein: CASSPQGMGTGELFF.

The chain's CDR3 is CASTEGQGAGELFF. The DNA of the CDR3 is TGTGCCAGTACGGAAGGGCAGGGGGCCGGGGAGCTGTTTTTT. This chain connects TRBV19 to TRBJ2-2; 7 bases fit TRBD1. CDR3 length equals 14 residues. The ends lost 7 bases at V and 6 bases at J; junction bases unmatched: 8. The V gene's germline CDR1 is LNHDA and CDR2 SQIVND (reference sequence).

The CDR3 is CASSPAGGYNEQFF. The CDR3 DNA is TGTGCCAGCAGCCCGGCGGGGGGGTACAATGAGCAGTTCTTC. J is TRBJ2-1 and V is TRBV7-9; the match to TRBD2 covers 9 bases. The CDR3 loop spans 14 amino acids. V lost 5 bases to trimming and J lost 4 bases; unmatched junction nucleotides: 3. The germline CDR1 and CDR2 sequences are SEHNR and FQNEAQ (reference sequence).